This T cell receptor beta chain was found in a study of metastatic and nonmetastatic thyroid tumors. On the study more broadly: Patients with malignant and benign thyroid disease provided blood and tumor or nodule tissue, whose repertoires were compared. General study findings and limits: Reported TCR beta diversity, measured in blood and tumor, was significantly higher for malignant thyroid tumors than for benign nodules.

TCRdb ran MiXCR on the PCR reads. The sample yields around 61,000 clones, 30% seen once. A remark on this clone: Its antigen is not identified.

Before thyroid surgery, none of the patients had received any treatment. The sequenced sample consisted of blood. The source is a female donor with papillary thyroid cancer or a benign thyroid nodule (not recorded which). Some clones in this sample may be carry-over from other donors' samples.

The CDR3 protein is CASSFPVTGGLLTEAFF. As DNA, the CDR3 is TGTGCCAGCAGCTTCCCGGTGACAGGGGGTTTGTTGACTGAAGCTTTCTTT. The V call is TRBV11-1, the J call TRBJ1-1; 9 bases match TRBD1. Germline CDR1 reads SGHAT; CDR2 reads FQDESV (reference sequence). J lost 5 bases, V lost 3 bases, and 13 bases had no gene match. The CDR3 extends over 17 amino acids.